Following are 2 T cell receptor beta chains from one sample sequenced in a study of breast tumors, draining lymph nodes, adjacent tissues. A single record per CDR3 protein comes from TCRdb applying MiXCR to the multiplex PCR reads. This sample yields 270,000 or so distinct CDR3 sequences, of which over 30% are seen a single time; around 1.1% belongs to the top ten. Samples came from axillary lymph nodes draining the breast cancer. Specimen: axillary lymph node tissue. All receptors derive from a female donor with breast cancer. Some clones in this sample may be carry-over from other donors' samples.

This clonotype was counted many times. The chain has TRBV5-1 and TRBJ2-2; 9 bases fit TRBD2. The germline V gene encodes CDR1 SGHRS and CDR2 YFSETQ. The CDR3 has 19 residues. The V gene end was trimmed by 3 bases and the J gene end by 6 bases; junction bases not matched to a gene: 18. CDR3: CASSSLIPVAGVWAGELFF. The CDR3, as DNA: TGCGCCAGCAGCTCACTCATACCGGTAGCGGGAGTATGGGCCGGGGAGCTGTTTTTT.

With regard to this clonotype: This sequence may be a read error, since a much larger clone differs from it by one base. The J gene is TRBJ1-2, the V gene TRBV19; weak D call: TRBD1 (5 bases). Germline assignment: CDR1 LNHDA and CDR2 SQIVND (reference sequence). CDR3 length: 14 residues. This chain's CDR3 is CASSIVYRNYGFTF. In DNA, the CDR3 is TGTGCCAGTAGTATAGTCTACAGGAACTATGGCTTCACCTTC.